The TCR beta chain described here comes from a study of CD8 T cells in Susac syndrome. Random hexamers served to reverse transcribe roughly 0.45 to 1 ug RNA. Amplification of TCR beta CDR3 by immunoSEQ multiplex PCR spanned 54 Vbeta and 13 Jbeta. From the immunoSEQ multiplex PCR reads, TCRdb called clonotypes with MiXCR, one entry per CDR3 protein. This sample has approximately 150,000 distinct CDR3 sequences, with approximately 95% found just once. Germline loops: CDR1 SQVTM, CDR2 ANQGSEA. V was pared by 2 bases and J by 2 bases, with 12 bases between. CDR3 length: 14 residues. Treatment-naive patients with stable or active relapsing-remitting disease served as multiple sclerosis controls.

The gene calls are TRBV29-1 and TRBJ1-2; perhaps TRBD1 as D (6 bases). Sequenced sample: CD4+ T cells from PBMCs. The sequence was collected from a human donor with multiple sclerosis. The CDR3 loop reads CSVEMAGANYGYTF. CDR3 coding DNA: TGCAGCGTTGAAATGGCAGGGGCCAACTATGGCTACACCTTC. Combining the CDR3 with reference TRBV29-1 and TRBJ1-2 gives the whole variable domain SAVISQKPSRDICQRGTSLTIQCQVDSQVTMMFWYRQQPGQSLTLIATANQGSEATYESGFVIDKFPISRPNLTFSTLTVSNMSPEDSSIYLCSVEMAGANYGYTFGSGTRLTVV.